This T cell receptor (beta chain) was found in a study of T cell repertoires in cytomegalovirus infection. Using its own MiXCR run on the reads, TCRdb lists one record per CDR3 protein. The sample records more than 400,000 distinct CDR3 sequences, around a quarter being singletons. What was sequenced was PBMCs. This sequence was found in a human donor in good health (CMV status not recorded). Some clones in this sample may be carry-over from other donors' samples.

This CDR3 reads CSVEGPGPQLNEQFF. CDR3 nucleotides: TGCAGCGTTGAAGGCCCCGGCCCCCAATTGAATGAGCAGTTCTTC. The chain employs TRBV29-1 and TRBJ2-1; no reliable D call. The CDR3 is made up of 15 amino acids. The germline CDR1 and CDR2 sequences are SQVTM and ANQGSEA. Trimming cost V 1 base and J 7 bases, with 17 bases left between them.